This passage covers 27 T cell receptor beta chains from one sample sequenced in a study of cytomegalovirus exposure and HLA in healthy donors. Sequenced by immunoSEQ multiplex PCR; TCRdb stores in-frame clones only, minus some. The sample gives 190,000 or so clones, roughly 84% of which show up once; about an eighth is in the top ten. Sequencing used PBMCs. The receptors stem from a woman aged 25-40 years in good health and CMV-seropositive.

CDR3 bases: TGTGCCAGCACCCGGTCGGGGAACACAGATACGCAGTATTTT. This gives the protein CASTRSGNTDTQYF. This chain links TRBV28 with TRBJ2-3; possibly TRBD2 for D (5 bases). This CDR3 has 14 residues. The germline V gene encodes CDR1 MDHEN and CDR2 SYDVKM. Between the trimmed V and J ends, which lost 7 bases and 2 bases, there was a span of 13 bases.

Here the CDR3 DNA reads TGCAGCGTCACCGGGATCCAAGAGACCCAGTACTTC. It translates to CSVTGIQETQYF. The rearrangement uses TRBV29-1 and TRBJ2-5, with a tentative D call TRBD2 (5 bases). V lost 6 bases and J 1 base, leaving 9 bases between the germline ends. CDR3 length: 12 residues. Germline V gene lookup returns CDR1 SQVTM and CDR2 ANQGSEA.

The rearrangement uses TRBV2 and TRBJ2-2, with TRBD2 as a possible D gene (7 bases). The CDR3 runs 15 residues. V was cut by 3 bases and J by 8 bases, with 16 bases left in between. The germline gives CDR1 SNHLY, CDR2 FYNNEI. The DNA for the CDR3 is TGTGCCAGCAGTGAGAGGGGGGGACATCCTGGGGAGCTGTTTTTT. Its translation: CASSERGGHPGELFF.

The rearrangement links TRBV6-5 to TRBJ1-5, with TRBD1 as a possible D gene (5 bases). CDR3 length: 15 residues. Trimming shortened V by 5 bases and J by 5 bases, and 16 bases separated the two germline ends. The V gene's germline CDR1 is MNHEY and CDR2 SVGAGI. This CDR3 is CASSARRVGDQPQHF. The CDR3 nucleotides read TGTGCCAGCAGTGCCCGCAGGGTAGGGGATCAGCCCCAGCATTTT.

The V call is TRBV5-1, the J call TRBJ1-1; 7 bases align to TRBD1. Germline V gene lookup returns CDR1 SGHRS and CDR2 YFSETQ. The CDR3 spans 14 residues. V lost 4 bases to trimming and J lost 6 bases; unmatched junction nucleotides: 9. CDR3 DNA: TGCGCCAGCAGCGCGGATGGACAGGCACCTGAAGCTTTCTTT. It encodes CASSADGQAPEAFF. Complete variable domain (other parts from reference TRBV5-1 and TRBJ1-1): KAGVTQTPRYLIKTRGQQVTLSCSPISGHRSVSWYQQTPGQGLQFLFEYFSETQRNKGNFPGRFSGRQFSNSRSEMNVSTLELGDSALYLCASSADGQAPEAFFGQGTRLTVV.

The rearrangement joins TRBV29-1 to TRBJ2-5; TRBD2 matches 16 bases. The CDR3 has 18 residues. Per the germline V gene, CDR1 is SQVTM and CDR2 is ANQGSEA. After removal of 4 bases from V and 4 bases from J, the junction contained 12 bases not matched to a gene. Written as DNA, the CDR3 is TGCAGCGTTGTCCTCTGGGGGACTAGCGGGAGGGTCAGAGAGACCCAGTACTTC. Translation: CSVVLWGTSGRVRETQYF.

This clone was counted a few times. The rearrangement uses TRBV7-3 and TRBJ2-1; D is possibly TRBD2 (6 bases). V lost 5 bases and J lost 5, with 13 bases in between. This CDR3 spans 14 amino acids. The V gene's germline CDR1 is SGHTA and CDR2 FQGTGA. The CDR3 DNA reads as TGTGCCAGCAGCCCTGGGGCTAGCGACAATGAGCAGTTCTTC. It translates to CASSPGASDNEQFF. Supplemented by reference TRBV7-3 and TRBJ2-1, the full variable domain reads GAGVSQTPSNKVTEKGKYVELRCDPISGHTALYWYRQSLGQGPEFLIYFQGTGAADDSGLPNDRFFAVRPEGSVSTLKIQRTERGDSAVYLCASSPGASDNEQFFGPGTRLTVL.

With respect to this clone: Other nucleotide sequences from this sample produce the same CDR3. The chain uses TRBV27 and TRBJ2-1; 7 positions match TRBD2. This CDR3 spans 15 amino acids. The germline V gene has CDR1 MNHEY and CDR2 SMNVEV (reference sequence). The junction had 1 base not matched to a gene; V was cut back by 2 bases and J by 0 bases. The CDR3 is CASSLGGSSYNEQFF. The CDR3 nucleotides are TGTGCCAGCAGTTTAGGCGGGAGCTCCTACAATGAGCAGTTCTTC.

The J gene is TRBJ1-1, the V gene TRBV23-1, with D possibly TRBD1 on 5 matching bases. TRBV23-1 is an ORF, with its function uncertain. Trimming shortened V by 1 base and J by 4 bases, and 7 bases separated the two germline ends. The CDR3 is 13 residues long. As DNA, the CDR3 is TGCGCCAGCAGTCAATGGGGGGGCACTGAAGCTTTCTTT. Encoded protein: CASSQWGGTEAFF.

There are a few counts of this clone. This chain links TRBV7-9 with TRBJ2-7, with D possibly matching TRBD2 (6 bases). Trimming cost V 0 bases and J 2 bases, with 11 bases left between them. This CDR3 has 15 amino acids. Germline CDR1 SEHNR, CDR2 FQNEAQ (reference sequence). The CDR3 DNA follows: TGTGCCAGCAGCTTAGCGGAGGGCCTAACCTACGAGCAGTACTTC. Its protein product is CASSLAEGLTYEQYF.

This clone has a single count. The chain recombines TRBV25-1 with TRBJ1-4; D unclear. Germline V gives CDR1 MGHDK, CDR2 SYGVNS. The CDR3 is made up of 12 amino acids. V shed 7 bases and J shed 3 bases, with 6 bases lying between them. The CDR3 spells CASIYPNEKLFF. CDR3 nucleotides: TGTGCCAGCATTTATCCTAATGAAAAACTGTTTTTT.

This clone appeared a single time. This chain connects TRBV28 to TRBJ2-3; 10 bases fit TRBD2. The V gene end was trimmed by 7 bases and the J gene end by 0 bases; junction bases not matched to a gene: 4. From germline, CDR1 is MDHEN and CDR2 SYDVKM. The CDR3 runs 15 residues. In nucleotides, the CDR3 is TGTGCCAGCACCGTACTAGCGGGAAGCACAGATACGCAGTATTTT. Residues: CASTVLAGSTDTQYF.

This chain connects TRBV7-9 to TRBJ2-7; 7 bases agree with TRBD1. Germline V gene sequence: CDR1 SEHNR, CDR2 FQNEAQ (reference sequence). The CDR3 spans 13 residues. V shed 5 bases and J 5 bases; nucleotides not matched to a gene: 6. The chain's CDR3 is CASSHLQGNEQYF. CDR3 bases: TGTGCCAGCAGCCACCTACAGGGGAACGAGCAGTACTTC.

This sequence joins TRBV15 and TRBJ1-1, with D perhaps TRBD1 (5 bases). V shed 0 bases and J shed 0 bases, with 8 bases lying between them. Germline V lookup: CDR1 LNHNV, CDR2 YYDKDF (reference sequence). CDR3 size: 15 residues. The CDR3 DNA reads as TGTGCCACCAGCAGAGATGGACAAATGAACACTGAAGCTTTCTTT. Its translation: CATSRDGQMNTEAFF.

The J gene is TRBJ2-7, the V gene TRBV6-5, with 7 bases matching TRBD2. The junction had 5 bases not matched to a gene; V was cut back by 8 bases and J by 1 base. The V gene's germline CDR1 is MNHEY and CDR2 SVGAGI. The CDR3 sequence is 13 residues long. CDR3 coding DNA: TGTGCCAGCCGGGAGGCGGGATCCTACGAGCAGTACTTC. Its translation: CASREAGSYEQYF.

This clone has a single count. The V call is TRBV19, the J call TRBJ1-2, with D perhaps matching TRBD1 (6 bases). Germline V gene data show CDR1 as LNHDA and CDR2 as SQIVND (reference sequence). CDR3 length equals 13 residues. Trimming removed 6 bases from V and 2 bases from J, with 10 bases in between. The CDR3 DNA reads TGTGCCAGTAGGACCGGACAGAACTATGGCTACACCTTC. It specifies CASRTGQNYGYTF.

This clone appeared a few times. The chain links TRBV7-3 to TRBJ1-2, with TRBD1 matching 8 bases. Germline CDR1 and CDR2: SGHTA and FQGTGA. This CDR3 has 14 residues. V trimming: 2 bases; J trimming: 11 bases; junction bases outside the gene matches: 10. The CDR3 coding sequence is TGTGCCAGCAGCTTAGGATTGTCAGGGGGCCCGTACACCTTC. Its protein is CASSLGLSGGPYTF.

CDR3 bases: TGTGCCAGCATATGGGACAAACCCAATGAGCAGTTCTTC. The encoded protein is CASIWDKPNEQFF. The chain employs TRBV2 and TRBJ2-1; D might be TRBD1 (6 bases). CDR1 and CDR2 (germline): SNHLY, FYNNEI. Deletions cut 7 bases from V and 6 bases from J, with 13 bases between. The CDR3 sequence is 13 residues long. Filled out from reference TRBV2 and TRBJ2-1, the complete variable domain reads EPEVTQTPSHQVTQMGQEVILRCVPISNHLYFYWYRQILGQKVEFLVSFYNNEISEKSEIFDDQFSVERPDGSNFTLKIRSTKLEDSAMYFCASIWDKPNEQFFGPGTRLTVL.

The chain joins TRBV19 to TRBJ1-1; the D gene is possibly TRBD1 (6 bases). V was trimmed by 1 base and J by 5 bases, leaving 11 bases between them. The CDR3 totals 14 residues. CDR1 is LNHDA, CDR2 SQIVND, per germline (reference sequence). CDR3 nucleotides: TGTGCCAGTAGTATAGCCCAGGGGTGGACTGAAGCTTTCTTT. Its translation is CASSIAQGWTEAFF.

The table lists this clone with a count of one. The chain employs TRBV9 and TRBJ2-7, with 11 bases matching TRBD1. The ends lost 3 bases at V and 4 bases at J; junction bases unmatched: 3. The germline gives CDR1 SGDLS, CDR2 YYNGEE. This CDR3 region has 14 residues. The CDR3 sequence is CASSGDRGNYEQYF. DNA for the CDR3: TGTGCCAGCAGCGGGGACAGGGGGAATTACGAGCAGTACTTC. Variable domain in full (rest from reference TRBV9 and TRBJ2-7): DSGVTQTPKHLITATGQRVTLRCSPRSGDLSVYWYQQSLDQGLQFLIQYYNGEERAKGNILERFSAQQFPDLHSELNLSSLELGDSALYFCASSGDRGNYEQYFGPGTRLTVT.

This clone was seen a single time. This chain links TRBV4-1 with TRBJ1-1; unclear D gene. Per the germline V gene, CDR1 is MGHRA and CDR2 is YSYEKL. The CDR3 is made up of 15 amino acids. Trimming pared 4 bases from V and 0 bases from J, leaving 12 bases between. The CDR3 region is CASSLSSSMNTEAFF. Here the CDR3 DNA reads TGCGCCAGCAGCCTTAGCAGTTCCATGAACACTGAAGCTTTCTTT.

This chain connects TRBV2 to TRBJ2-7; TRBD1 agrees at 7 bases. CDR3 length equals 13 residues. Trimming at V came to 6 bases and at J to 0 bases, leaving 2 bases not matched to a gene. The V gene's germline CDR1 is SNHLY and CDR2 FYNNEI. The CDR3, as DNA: TGTGCCAGCAGGAGGGACAGCTCCTACGAGCAGTACTTC. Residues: CASRRDSSYEQYF.

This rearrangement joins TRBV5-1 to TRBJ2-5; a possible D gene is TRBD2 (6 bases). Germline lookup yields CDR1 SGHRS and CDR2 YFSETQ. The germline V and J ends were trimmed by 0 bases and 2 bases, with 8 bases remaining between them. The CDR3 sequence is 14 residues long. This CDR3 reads CASSLAGEQETQYF. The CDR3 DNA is TGCGCCAGCAGCTTGGCGGGGGAACAAGAGACCCAGTACTTC.

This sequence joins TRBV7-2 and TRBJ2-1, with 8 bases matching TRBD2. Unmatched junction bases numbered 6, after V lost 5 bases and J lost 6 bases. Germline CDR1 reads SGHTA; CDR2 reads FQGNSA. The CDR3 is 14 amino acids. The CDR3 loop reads CASSNTGTSNEQFF. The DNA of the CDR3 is TGTGCCAGCAGCAACACCGGGACTAGCAATGAGCAGTTCTTC.

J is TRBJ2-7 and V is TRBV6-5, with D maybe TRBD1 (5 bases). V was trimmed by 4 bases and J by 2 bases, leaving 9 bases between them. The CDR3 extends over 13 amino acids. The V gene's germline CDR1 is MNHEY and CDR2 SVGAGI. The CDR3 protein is CASSLGQTYEQYF. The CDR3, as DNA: TGTGCCAGCAGTTTAGGACAAACCTACGAGCAGTACTTC.

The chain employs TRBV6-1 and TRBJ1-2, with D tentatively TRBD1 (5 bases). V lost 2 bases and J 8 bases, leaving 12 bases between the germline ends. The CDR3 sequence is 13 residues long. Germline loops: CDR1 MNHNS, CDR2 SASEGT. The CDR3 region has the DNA TGTGCCAGCAGTGAAAGGGACTTTGGGGGCTACACCTTC. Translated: CASSERDFGGYTF.

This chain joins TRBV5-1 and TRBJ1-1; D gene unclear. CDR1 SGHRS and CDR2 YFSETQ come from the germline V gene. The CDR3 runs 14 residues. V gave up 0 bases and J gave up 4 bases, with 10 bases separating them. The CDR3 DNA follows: TGCGCCAGCAGCTTGGTGGGTGAGGGCACTGAAGCTTTCTTT. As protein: CASSLVGEGTEAFF.